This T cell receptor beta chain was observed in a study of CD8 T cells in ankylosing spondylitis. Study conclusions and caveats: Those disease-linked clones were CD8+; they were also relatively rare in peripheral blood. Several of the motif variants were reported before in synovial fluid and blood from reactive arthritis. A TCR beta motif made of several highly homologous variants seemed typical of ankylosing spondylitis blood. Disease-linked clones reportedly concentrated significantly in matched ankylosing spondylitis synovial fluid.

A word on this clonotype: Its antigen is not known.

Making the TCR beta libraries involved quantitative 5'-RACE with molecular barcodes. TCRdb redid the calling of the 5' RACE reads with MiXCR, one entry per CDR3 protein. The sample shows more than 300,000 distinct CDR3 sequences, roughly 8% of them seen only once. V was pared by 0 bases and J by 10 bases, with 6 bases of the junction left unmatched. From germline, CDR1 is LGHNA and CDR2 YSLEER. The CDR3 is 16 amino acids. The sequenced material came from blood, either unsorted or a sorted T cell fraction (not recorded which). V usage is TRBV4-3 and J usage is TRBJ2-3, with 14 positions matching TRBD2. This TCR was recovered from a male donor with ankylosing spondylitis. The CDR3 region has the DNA TGCGCCAGCAGCCAAGAGGGACTAGCGGGAGTTGATGCGCAGTATTTT. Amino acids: CASSQEGLAGVDAQYF.